The following is a T cell receptor beta chain sequence with its context. Its antigen is unidentified. This sample is drawn from a study of cytomegalovirus exposure and HLA in healthy donors. Study results and limitations: Most subjects had HLA-A and HLA-B alleles reportedly predicted accurately by TCR beta sequences. There were under 200 TCR beta chains listed as cytomegalovirus-associated. Published work reported that the classifier diagnosed cytomegalovirus status with high specificity and sensitivity. Presence/absence analyses assumed roughly uniform sequencing depth across donors, which may not hold.

CDR1 is KGHSH and CDR2 is LQKENI in the germline V gene. V shed 4 bases and J 1 base; nucleotides not matched to a gene: 8. CDR3 length: 17 amino acids. Both 60 Vbeta primers and 13 Jbeta primers went into the PCR. Generated by immunoSEQ multiplex PCR, the TCRdb table keeps only in-frame clones and is missing some. Of about 170,000 clones detected, approximately 84% appear once; the ten largest clones hold roughly 5.2%. The receptor's source is a girl aged 5-17 years in good health and CMV-seropositive. What was sequenced was PBMCs. The rearrangement uses TRBV18 and TRBJ2-2, with TRBD1 matching 8 bases. The CDR3 DNA reads TGTGCCAGCTCACTTGGTTCCGGGACAGGGAACACCGGGGAGCTGTTTTTT. Amino acid sequence: CASSLGSGTGNTGELFF. Looking up the rest from reference TRBV18 and TRBJ2-2 gives the full variable domain: NAGVMQNPRHLVRRRGQEARLRCSPMKGHSHVYWYRQLPEEGLKFMVYLQKENIIDESGMPKERFSAEFPKEGPSILRIQQVVRGDSAAYFCASSLGSGTGNTGELFFGEGSRLTVL.